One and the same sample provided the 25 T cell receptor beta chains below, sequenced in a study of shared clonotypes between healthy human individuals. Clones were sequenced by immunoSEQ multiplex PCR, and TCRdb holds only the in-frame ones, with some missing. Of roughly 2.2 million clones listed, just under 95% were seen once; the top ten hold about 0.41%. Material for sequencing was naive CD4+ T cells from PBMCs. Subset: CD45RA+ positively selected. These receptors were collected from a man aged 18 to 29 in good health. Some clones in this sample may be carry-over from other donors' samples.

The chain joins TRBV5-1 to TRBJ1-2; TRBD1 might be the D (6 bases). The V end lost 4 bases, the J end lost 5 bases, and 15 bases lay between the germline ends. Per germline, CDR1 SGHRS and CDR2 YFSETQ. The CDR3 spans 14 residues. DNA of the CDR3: TGCGCCAGCAGCGTGCCACAGGGATCATATGGCTACACCTTC. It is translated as CASSVPQGSYGYTF.

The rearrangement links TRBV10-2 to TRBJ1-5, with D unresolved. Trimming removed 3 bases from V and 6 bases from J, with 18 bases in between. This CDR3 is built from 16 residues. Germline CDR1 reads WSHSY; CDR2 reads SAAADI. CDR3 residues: CASSDFFGQAPQPQHF. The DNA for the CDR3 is TGCGCCAGCAGTGATTTCTTCGGGCAGGCCCCTCAGCCCCAGCATTTT.

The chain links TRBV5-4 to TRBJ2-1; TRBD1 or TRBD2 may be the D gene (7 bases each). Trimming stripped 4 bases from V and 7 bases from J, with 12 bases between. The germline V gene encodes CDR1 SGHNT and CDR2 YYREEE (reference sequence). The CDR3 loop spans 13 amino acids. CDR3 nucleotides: TGTGCCAGCAGCGCTCAGGGGGGGAATGAGCAGTTCTTC. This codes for CASSAQGGNEQFF.

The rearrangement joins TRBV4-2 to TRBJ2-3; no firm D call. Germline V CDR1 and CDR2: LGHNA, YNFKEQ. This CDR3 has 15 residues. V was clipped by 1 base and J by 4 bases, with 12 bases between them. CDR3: CASSQGLVLPDTQYF. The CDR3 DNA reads TGTGCCAGCAGCCAAGGGCTAGTCCTCCCAGATACGCAGTATTTT.

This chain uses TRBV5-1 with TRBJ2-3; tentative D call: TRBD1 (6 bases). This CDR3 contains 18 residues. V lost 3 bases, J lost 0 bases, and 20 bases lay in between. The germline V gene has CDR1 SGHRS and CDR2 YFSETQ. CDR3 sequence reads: CASSSPSGVVTSTDTQYF. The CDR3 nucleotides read TGCGCCAGCAGCTCCCCCTCAGGGGTAGTTACTAGCACAGATACGCAGTATTTT.

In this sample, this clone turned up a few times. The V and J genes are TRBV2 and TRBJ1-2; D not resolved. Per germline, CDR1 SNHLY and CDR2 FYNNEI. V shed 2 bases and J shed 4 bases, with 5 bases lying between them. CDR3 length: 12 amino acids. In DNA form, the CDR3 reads TGTGCCAGCAGTGAAAGGTCCTATGGCTACACCTTC. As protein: CASSERSYGYTF.

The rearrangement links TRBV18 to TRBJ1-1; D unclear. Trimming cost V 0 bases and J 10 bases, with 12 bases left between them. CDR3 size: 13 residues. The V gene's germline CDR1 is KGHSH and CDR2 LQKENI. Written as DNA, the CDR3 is TGTGCCAGCTCACCACCTGCCCCGGCTGGAGCTTTCTTT. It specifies CASSPPAPAGAFF. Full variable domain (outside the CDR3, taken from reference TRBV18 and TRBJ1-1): NAGVMQNPRHLVRRRGQEARLRCSPMKGHSHVYWYRQLPEEGLKFMVYLQKENIIDESGMPKERFSAEFPKEGPSILRIQQVVRGDSAAYFCASSPPAPAGAFFGQGTRLTVV.

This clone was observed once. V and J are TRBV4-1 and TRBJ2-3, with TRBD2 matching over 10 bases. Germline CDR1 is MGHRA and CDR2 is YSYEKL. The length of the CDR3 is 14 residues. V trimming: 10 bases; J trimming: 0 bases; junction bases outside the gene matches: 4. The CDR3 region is CATGLAASTDTQYF. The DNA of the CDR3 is TGCGCCACCGGACTAGCGGCCAGCACAGATACGCAGTATTTT.

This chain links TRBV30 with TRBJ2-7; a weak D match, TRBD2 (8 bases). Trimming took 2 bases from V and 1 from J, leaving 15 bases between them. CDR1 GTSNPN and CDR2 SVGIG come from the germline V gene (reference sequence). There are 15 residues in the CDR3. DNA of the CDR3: TGTGCCTGGAGTCACCGGGAGGGGGCGTCCTACGAGCAGTACTTC. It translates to CAWSHREGASYEQYF.

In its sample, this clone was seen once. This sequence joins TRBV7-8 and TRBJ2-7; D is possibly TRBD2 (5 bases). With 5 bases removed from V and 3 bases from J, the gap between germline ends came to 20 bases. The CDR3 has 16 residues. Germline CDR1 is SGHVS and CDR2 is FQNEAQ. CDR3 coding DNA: TGTGCCAGCAGCCTCATTCCCCGGGGTAGGAACTACGAGCAGTACTTC. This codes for CASSLIPRGRNYEQYF.

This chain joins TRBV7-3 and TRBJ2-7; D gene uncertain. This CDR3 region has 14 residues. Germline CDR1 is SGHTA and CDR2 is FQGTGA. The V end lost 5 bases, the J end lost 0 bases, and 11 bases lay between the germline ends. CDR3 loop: CASSKDGNSYEQYF. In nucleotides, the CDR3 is TGTGCCAGCAGCAAGGACGGTAACTCCTACGAGCAGTACTTC.

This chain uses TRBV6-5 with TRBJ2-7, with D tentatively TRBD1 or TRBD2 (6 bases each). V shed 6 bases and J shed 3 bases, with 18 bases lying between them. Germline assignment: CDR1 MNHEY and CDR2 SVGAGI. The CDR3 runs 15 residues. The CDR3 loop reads CASSRIPGADYEQYF. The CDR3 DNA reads TGTGCCAGCAGCAGAATCCCGGGGGCGGACTACGAGCAGTACTTC.

The CDR3, as DNA: TGTGCCAGCAGCTTCTTTGGGGGGAGCTCCTACAATGAGCAGTTCTTC. Protein sequence: CASSFFGGSSYNEQFF. The chain joins TRBV11-2 to TRBJ2-1, with TRBD2 as a possible D gene (6 bases). V was clipped by 3 bases and J by 0 bases, with 12 bases between them. The V gene's germline CDR1 is SGHAT and CDR2 FQNNGV. The CDR3 has 16 amino acids.

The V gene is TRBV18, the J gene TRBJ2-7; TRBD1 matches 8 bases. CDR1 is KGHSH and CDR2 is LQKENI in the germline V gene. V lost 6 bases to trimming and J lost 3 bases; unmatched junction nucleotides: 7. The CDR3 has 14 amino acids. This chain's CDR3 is CASSTTGQDYEQYF. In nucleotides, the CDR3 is TGTGCCAGCTCTACCACGGGACAGGACTACGAGCAGTACTTC.

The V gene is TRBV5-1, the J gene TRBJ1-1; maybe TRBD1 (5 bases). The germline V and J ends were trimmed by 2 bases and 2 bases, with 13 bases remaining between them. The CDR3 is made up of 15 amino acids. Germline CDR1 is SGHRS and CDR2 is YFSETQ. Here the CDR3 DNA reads TGCGCCAGCAGCTTCGTGGGAGGACAAAACACTGAAGCTTTCTTT. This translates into CASSFVGGQNTEAFF.

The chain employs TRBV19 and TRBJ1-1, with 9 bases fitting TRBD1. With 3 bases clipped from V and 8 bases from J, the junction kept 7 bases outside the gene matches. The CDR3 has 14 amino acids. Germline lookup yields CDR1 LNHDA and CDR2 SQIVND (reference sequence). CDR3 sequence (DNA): TGTGCCAGTAGTATGGGGGACAGGGTAAGAGAAGCTTTCTTT. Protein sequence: CASSMGDRVREAFF.

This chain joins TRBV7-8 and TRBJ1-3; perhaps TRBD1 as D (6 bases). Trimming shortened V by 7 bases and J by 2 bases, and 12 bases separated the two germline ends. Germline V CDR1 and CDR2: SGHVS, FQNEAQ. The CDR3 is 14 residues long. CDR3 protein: CASMRTVAGNTIYF. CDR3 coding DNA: TGTGCCAGCATGCGGACAGTCGCTGGAAACACCATATATTTT.

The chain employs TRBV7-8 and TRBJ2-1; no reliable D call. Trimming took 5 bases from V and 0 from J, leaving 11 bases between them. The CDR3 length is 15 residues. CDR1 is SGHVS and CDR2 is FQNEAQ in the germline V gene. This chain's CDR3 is CASSQTRGSYNEQFF. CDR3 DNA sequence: TGTGCCAGCAGCCAAACGAGAGGCTCCTACAATGAGCAGTTCTTC.

This CDR3 is CASSLDRPEAFF. In nucleotides, the CDR3 is TGTGCCAGCTCCCTTGACAGGCCCGAAGCTTTCTTT. The chain is built from TRBV2 and TRBJ1-1, with D possibly being TRBD1 (6 bases). The CDR3 has 12 amino acids. Germline values: CDR1 SNHLY, CDR2 FYNNEI. Trimming stripped 8 bases from V and 8 bases from J, with 15 bases between. The full variable domain, rest sourced from reference TRBV2 and TRBJ1-1, is EPEVTQTPSHQVTQMGQEVILRCVPISNHLYFYWYRQILGQKVEFLVSFYNNEISEKSEIFDDQFSVERPDGSNFTLKIRSTKLEDSAMYFCASSLDRPEAFFGQGTRLTVV.

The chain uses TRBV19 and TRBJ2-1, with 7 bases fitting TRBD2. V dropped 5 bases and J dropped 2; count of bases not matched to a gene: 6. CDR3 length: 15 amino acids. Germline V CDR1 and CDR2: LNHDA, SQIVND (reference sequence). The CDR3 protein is CASSVSSGPYNEQFF. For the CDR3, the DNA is TGTGCCAGTAGTGTTTCTAGCGGACCCTACAATGAGCAGTTCTTC.

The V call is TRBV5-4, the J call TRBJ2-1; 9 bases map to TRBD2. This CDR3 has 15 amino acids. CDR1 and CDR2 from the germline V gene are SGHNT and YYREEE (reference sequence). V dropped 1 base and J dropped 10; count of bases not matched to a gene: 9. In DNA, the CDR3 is TGTGCCAGCAGCTTGTCTGCGGGAGGGGGCGGGGAGCAGTTCTTC. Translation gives CASSLSAGGGGEQFF.

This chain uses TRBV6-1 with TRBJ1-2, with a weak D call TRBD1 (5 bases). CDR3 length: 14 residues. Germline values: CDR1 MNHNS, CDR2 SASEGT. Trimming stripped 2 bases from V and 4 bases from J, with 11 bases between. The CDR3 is CASSETRGVYGYTF. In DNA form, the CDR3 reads TGTGCCAGCAGTGAAACACGAGGGGTCTATGGCTACACCTTC.

CDR3 in amino acids: CASSPSGGMATRANYGYTF. CDR3 DNA sequence: TGTGCCAGCAGCCCAAGTGGTGGAATGGCGACGAGGGCTAACTATGGCTACACCTTC. The chain uses TRBV11-2 and TRBJ1-2; the D is unclear. Germline CDR1 reads SGHAT; CDR2 reads FQNNGV. V lost 5 bases to trimming and J lost 0 bases, with 25 bases between them. The CDR3 loop spans 19 amino acids.

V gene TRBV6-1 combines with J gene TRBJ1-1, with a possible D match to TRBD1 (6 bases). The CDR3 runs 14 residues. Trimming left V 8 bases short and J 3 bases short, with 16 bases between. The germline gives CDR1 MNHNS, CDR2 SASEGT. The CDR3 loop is CASPQGEEYTEAFF. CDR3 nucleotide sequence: TGTGCCAGCCCACAGGGCGAGGAGTACACTGAAGCTTTCTTT.

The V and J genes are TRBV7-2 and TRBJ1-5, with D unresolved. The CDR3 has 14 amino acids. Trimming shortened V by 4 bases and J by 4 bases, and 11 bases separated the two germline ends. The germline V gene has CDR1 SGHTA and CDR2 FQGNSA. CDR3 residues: CASSSNTRNQPQHF. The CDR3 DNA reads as TGTGCCAGCAGCTCAAATACCAGGAATCAGCCCCAGCATTTT.